The 28 T cell receptor beta chains listed next were all sequenced from one sample in a study of PD-1 blockade in classical Hodgkin lymphoma. Assay: immunoSEQ multiplex PCR; the TCRdb copy retains only in-frame clones and omits some. The sample lists around 10,000 clones, around 84% occurring once. Time point denoted: newly diagnosed, previously untreated cHL patient sample. Thawed PBMCs underwent magnetic negative selection to obtain purified CD8+ T cells. The sequencing input was CD8+ T cells from blood. These receptors were collected from a human donor with classical Hodgkin lymphoma.

The V and J genes are TRBV6-5 and TRBJ1-6; D remains ambiguous. Trimming shortened V by 5 bases and J by 3 bases, and 8 bases separated the two germline ends. There are 14 residues in the CDR3. Germline values: CDR1 MNHEY, CDR2 SVGAGI. The CDR3 region is CASSVHIYNSPLHF. DNA for the CDR3: TGTGCCAGCAGTGTACACATCTATAATTCACCCCTCCACTTT.

The gene calls are TRBV28 and TRBJ2-1, with D perhaps TRBD2 (6 bases). Germline V gene lookup returns CDR1 MDHEN and CDR2 SYDVKM. There are 14 residues in the CDR3. Trimming pared 2 bases from V and 7 bases from J, leaving 12 bases between. The CDR3 nucleotides read TGTGCCAGCAGTTTAGCGGGGCTCAGAAATGAGCAGTTCTTC. This translates into CASSLAGLRNEQFF.

The J gene is TRBJ2-3, the V gene TRBV6-5; the match to TRBD1 covers 9 bases. V gave up 8 bases and J gave up 4 bases; unmatched junction bases: 4. The CDR3 contains 13 residues. Germline V CDR1 and CDR2: MNHEY, SVGAGI. The CDR3 spells CASRTGDPDTQYF. In DNA, the CDR3 is TGTGCCAGCCGGACAGGGGACCCAGATACGCAGTATTTT.

The chain uses TRBV29-1 and TRBJ2-7; D is possibly TRBD1 or TRBD2 (5 bases each). The V gene's germline CDR1 is SQVTM and CDR2 ANQGSEA. The CDR3 is 19 residues long. Between the trimmed V and J ends, which lost 4 bases and 0 bases, there was a span of 28 bases. The CDR3, as DNA: TGCAGCGTTGTTTTAGGGCCGCACGCTAGGGACCACTTCTCCTACGAGCAGTACTTC. Translation: CSVVLGPHARDHFSYEQYF.

CDR3 nucleotides: TGCGCCAGCAGCTTGGCCAGGGGGCGAGACGAGCAGTACTTC. Protein product: CASSLARGRDEQYF. The V gene is TRBV5-1, the J gene TRBJ2-7; 8 bases align to TRBD1. Germline values: CDR1 SGHRS, CDR2 YFSETQ. The CDR3 totals 14 residues. V shed 0 bases and J 5 bases; nucleotides not matched to a gene: 4.

The chain is built from TRBV7-9 and TRBJ2-1, with 8 nucleotides matching TRBD1. V lost 1 base, J lost 5 bases, and 4 bases stayed unmatched. This CDR3 spans 15 amino acids. Germline assignment: CDR1 SEHNR and CDR2 FQNEAQ (reference sequence). The CDR3 bases are TGTGCCAGCAGCTTAGTCGGCAGGGGGCACAATGAGCAGTTCTTC. It is translated as CASSLVGRGHNEQFF.

The chain has TRBV21-1 and TRBJ2-2; the table's D call, TRBD2, has no DNA check behind it. TRBV21-1 is deemed a pseudogene. The length of the CDR3 is 15 residues. CDR3 coding DNA: TGTGCCAGCAGCCAAAAACGGACTTCCACCGGGGAGCTGTTTTTT. As protein: CASSQKRTSTGELFF.

The V call is TRBV27, the J call TRBJ2-5; tentative D call: TRBD2 (6 bases). The CDR3 is 15 residues long. Trimming took off 5 bases at V and 5 bases at J, with 18 bases between the two ends. In germline, CDR1 is MNHEY, CDR2 SMNVEV (reference sequence). The CDR3 region is CASSPFLALRETQYF. CDR3 DNA: TGTGCCAGCAGTCCTTTTCTAGCGTTAAGGGAGACCCAGTACTTC.

This chain uses TRBV29-1 with TRBJ2-7, with a possible D match to TRBD1 (5 bases). Looked up from germline, CDR1 is SQVTM and CDR2 is ANQGSEA. There are 13 residues in the CDR3. Between the trimmed V and J ends, which lost 5 bases and 2 bases, there was a span of 13 bases. In DNA form, the CDR3 reads TGCAGCGTTCAGGGCAGTTTTACCTACGAGCAGTACTTC. Protein product: CSVQGSFTYEQYF.

The genes are TRBV7-8 and TRBJ2-7; 8 bases match TRBD1. J gave up 3 bases and V 5 bases, and 6 bases lay outside the gene matches. Germline values: CDR1 SGHVS, CDR2 FQNEAQ. The CDR3 has 14 amino acids. The CDR3 DNA is TGTGCCAGCAGCGAAGGGACAGGCCGCTACGAGCAGTACTTC. Protein: CASSEGTGRYEQYF.

This sequence joins TRBV27 and TRBJ2-7, with a possible D match to TRBD2 (6 bases). Trimming stripped 6 bases from V and 7 bases from J, with 16 bases between. The germline CDR1 and CDR2 sequences are MNHEY and SMNVEV (reference sequence). There are 13 residues in the CDR3. The CDR3 DNA is TGTGCCAGCAGCATCGGACGAGCGGGTGAGCAGTACTTC. Translating gives CASSIGRAGEQYF.

The table lists this clone with a few counts. J is TRBJ1-4 and V is TRBV25-1, with a tentative D call TRBD1 (6 bases). The CDR3 sequence is 13 residues long. Germline-derived CDR1 and CDR2 are MGHDK and SYGVNS. The V and J ends lost 6 bases and 6 bases respectively, with 11 bases between them. The CDR3 bases are TGTGCCAGCAGCCCCGACAGGCATGAAAAACTGTTTTTT. Its translation: CASSPDRHEKLFF. Based on the CDR3 plus reference TRBV25-1 and TRBJ1-4, the full variable domain is EADIYQTPRYLVIGTGKKITLECSQTMGHDKMYWYQQDPGMELHLIHYSYGVNSTEKGDLSSESTVSRIRTEHFPLTLESARPSHTSQYLCASSPDRHEKLFFGSGTQLSVL.

The V call is TRBV7-9, the J call TRBJ1-1, with 8 bases aligning to TRBD1. The CDR3 consists of 16 residues. Germline values: CDR1 SEHNR, CDR2 FQNEAQ (reference sequence). J lost 6 bases, V lost 2 bases, and 11 bases had no gene match. CDR3 sequence reads: CASSLRLGTGPPEAFF. DNA for the CDR3: TGTGCCAGCAGCTTACGACTAGGGACAGGTCCTCCTGAAGCTTTCTTT.

This chain links TRBV6-1 with TRBJ2-7, with D maybe TRBD1 (6 bases). The V end was cut by 2 bases, the J end by 2 bases, with 13 bases between. The CDR3 is 15 amino acids. CDR1 is MNHNS and CDR2 is SASEGT in the germline V gene. DNA of the CDR3: TGTGCCAGCAGTGAATACGCAGGGGTTACCTACGAGCAGTACTTC. It translates to CASSEYAGVTYEQYF.

This chain joins TRBV6-1 and TRBJ1-5, with 7 bases identical to TRBD1. Germline V gene lookup returns CDR1 MNHNS and CDR2 SASEGT. V lost 11 bases to trimming and J lost 0 bases; unmatched junction nucleotides: 4. This CDR3 is built from 13 residues. This chain's CDR3 is CAGTVNSNQPQHF. As DNA, the CDR3 is TGTGCCGGGACAGTTAATAGCAATCAGCCCCAGCATTTT.

The CDR3 sequence: CASLDDSDQPRETETYEQYF. CDR3 nucleotides: TGTGCCAGCCTAGATGATTCGGATCAACCTAGGGAGACTGAGACCTACGAGCAGTACTTC. The chain is built from TRBV2 and TRBJ2-7; TRBD2 might be the D (5 bases). There are 20 residues in the CDR3. Per germline, CDR1 SNHLY and CDR2 FYNNEI. The V and J ends lost 8 bases and 2 bases respectively, with 34 bases between them.

The chain joins TRBV7-8 to TRBJ2-7; 7 bases agree with TRBD2. The junction had 6 bases not matched to a gene; V was cut back by 1 base and J by 3 bases. The CDR3 runs to 15 residues. The germline gives CDR1 SGHVS, CDR2 FQNEAQ. DNA for the CDR3: TGTGCCAGCAGCTTAGGGCTAGCGGACTACTACGAGCAGTACTTC. The encoded protein is CASSLGLADYYEQYF.

The chain recombines TRBV19 with TRBJ1-1, with D hard to call. Germline V gene data show CDR1 as LNHDA and CDR2 as SQIVND (reference sequence). The V end lost 1 base, the J end lost 1 base, and 4 bases lay between the germline ends. The length of the CDR3 is 13 residues. CDR3 loop: CASSIVWNTEAFF. As DNA, the CDR3 is TGTGCCAGTAGTATAGTTTGGAACACTGAAGCTTTCTTT.

CDR3 protein: CASSLSWETQYF. The CDR3 DNA reads TGTGCCAGCAGCCTGAGCTGGGAGACCCAGTACTTC. This chain uses TRBV7-2 with TRBJ2-5; no firm D call. This CDR3 is built from 12 residues. From germline, CDR1 is SGHTA and CDR2 FQGNSA. Trimming stripped 5 bases from V and 5 bases from J, with 9 bases between.

This clone appeared once. CDR3 bases: TGTGCCAGCTCACCCCCTTCGGGGGGCCGGGACACCGGGGAGCTGTTTTTT. Protein sequence: CASSPPSGGRDTGELFF. The genes are TRBV18 and TRBJ2-2; D possibly corresponds to TRBD2 (7 bases). V was pared by 3 bases and J by 3 bases, with 17 bases between. The germline CDR1 and CDR2 sequences are KGHSH and LQKENI. This CDR3 spans 17 amino acids. Based on the CDR3 plus reference TRBV18 and TRBJ2-2, the full variable domain is NAGVMQNPRHLVRRRGQEARLRCSPMKGHSHVYWYRQLPEEGLKFMVYLQKENIIDESGMPKERFSAEFPKEGPSILRIQQVVRGDSAAYFCASSPPSGGRDTGELFFGEGSRLTVL.

The V and J genes are TRBV7-9 and TRBJ2-2; tentative D call: TRBD1 (5 bases). CDR3 length: 14 amino acids. The V end was cut by 6 bases, the J end by 1 base, with 9 bases between. Looked up from germline, CDR1 is SEHNR and CDR2 is FQNEAQ (reference sequence). CDR3 amino acids: CASRGAWNTGELFF. For the CDR3, the DNA is TGTGCCAGCAGAGGGGCATGGAACACCGGGGAGCTGTTTTTT.

The chain links TRBV7-9 to TRBJ2-7; a weak D match, TRBD1 (5 bases). Germline values: CDR1 SEHNR, CDR2 FQNEAQ (reference sequence). The V and J ends lost 0 bases and 4 bases respectively, with 7 bases between them. CDR3 length: 13 amino acids. CDR3 residues: CASSLARAYEQYF. Written as DNA, the CDR3 is TGTGCCAGCAGCTTAGCCAGGGCGTACGAGCAGTACTTC.

This chain uses TRBV25-1 with TRBJ2-5, with 7 bases matching TRBD1. V lost 2 bases, J lost 5 bases, and 8 bases stayed unmatched. The CDR3 consists of 15 residues. CDR1 MGHDK and CDR2 SYGVNS come from the germline V gene. The CDR3 reads CASSEKAGGAETQYF. In DNA, the CDR3 is TGTGCCAGCAGTGAAAAGGCAGGGGGTGCGGAGACCCAGTACTTC.

This clone was counted a few times. This chain links TRBV19 with TRBJ1-5; unclear D gene. The ends were cut back, 9 bases at V and 4 bases at J, with 7 bases in the middle. Germline V gene lookup returns CDR1 LNHDA and CDR2 SQIVND (reference sequence). CDR3 size: 11 residues. CDR3 amino acids: CASSTNQPQHF. DNA for the CDR3: TGTGCCAGCTCAACGAATCAGCCCCAGCATTTT.

This chain joins TRBV28 and TRBJ1-4, with 7 nucleotides matching TRBD1. V was clipped by 6 bases and J by 6 bases; unmatched bases: 19. The length of the CDR3 is 18 residues. Germline V gene lookup returns CDR1 MDHEN and CDR2 SYDVKM. In DNA form, the CDR3 reads TGTGCCAGCAGCCCAAACATAATCCACGAGGGGGCCGATGAAAAACTGTTTTTT. Protein sequence: CASSPNIIHEGADEKLFF. Combining the CDR3 with reference TRBV28 and TRBJ1-4 gives the whole variable domain DVKVTQSSRYLVKRTGEKVFLECVQDMDHENMFWYRQDPGLGLRLIYFSYDVKMKEKGDIPEGYSVSREKKERFSLILESASTNQTSMYLCASSPNIIHEGADEKLFFGSGTQLSVL.

Written as DNA, the CDR3 is TGTGCCAGTAGTATAACGGCAGGCCCTGTGGACAATGAGCAGTTCTTC. This gives the protein CASSITAGPVDNEQFF. This chain connects TRBV19 to TRBJ2-1; D not certain. The CDR3 covers 16 residues. The V end was cut by 2 bases, the J end by 5 bases, with 16 bases between. The germline gives CDR1 LNHDA, CDR2 SQIVND (reference sequence).

The CDR3 loop reads CASSQGRGNYEQYF. Written as DNA, the CDR3 is TGTGCCAGCAGTCAGGGTAGGGGGAATTACGAGCAGTACTTC. The J gene is TRBJ2-7, the V gene TRBV2; tentative D call: TRBD1 (6 bases). Germline V gene data show CDR1 as SNHLY and CDR2 as FYNNEI. Trimming pared 5 bases from V and 4 bases from J, leaving 15 bases between. The CDR3 has 14 amino acids.

V is TRBV10-3 and J is TRBJ2-1, with TRBD1 matching over 7 bases. The CDR3 is made up of 16 amino acids. Germline V gene sequence: CDR1 ENHRY, CDR2 SYGVKD. V shed 2 bases and J 4 bases; nucleotides not matched to a gene: 8. The CDR3 DNA follows: TGTGCCATCAGTGAGAACAGGGGAAACGAATACAATGAGCAGTTCTTC. Its translation: CAISENRGNEYNEQFF.